This T cell receptor beta chain was observed in a study of CD8 T cells in Susac syndrome. Whole-study context: Of the sequenced Susac syndrome patients, 5 or 6 had active disease and 8 or 9 were in remission. Each patient with Susac syndrome, at the time of blood draw, was therapy-naive, on corticosteroids, or on intravenous immunoglobulin alone.

On this clonotype: Its antigen is unidentified.

Reverse transcription used roughly 0.5 to 1 ug RNA and random hexamers. Across 54 Vbeta and 13 Jbeta, immunoSEQ multiplex PCR amplified TCR beta CDR3. TCRdb passed the immunoSEQ multiplex PCR reads through MiXCR, listing each CDR3 protein once. The repertoire includes approximately 210,000 distinct CDR3 sequences, about 94% of them detected once, and approximately 0.15% sits in the top ten. Study-level results: CD4+ repertoires of Susac syndrome patients lacked detectable clonal expansion.

V dropped 4 bases and J dropped 5 bases, with 12 bases sitting between them. This CDR3 comprises 13 residues. This TCR was recovered from a human donor with Susac syndrome. The source material was CD4+ T cells from PBMCs. The chain combines TRBV12-3 or TRBV12-4 with TRBJ2-7, with D possibly being TRBD2 (5 bases). The CDR3 loop reads CASSSFPGDEQYF. CDR3 coding DNA: TGTGCCAGCAGTTCCTTCCCCGGGGACGAGCAGTACTTC.